This T cell receptor (beta chain) was obtained from a study of cytomegalovirus exposure and HLA in healthy donors. With respect to this clone: Its target is unknown.

Study-wide results and caveats: Likely technical artifact: a cluster of highly shared sequence variants. A later analysis linked a missense DCLRE1C variant to TCR beta V- and J-gene trimming. A list of approximately 160 TCR beta chains associated with cytomegalovirus was given.

The V gene's germline CDR1 is LNHDA and CDR2 SQIVND (reference sequence). V lost 6 bases and J lost 0, with 19 bases in between. The CDR3 sequence is 17 residues long. 13 Jbeta primers and 60 Vbeta primers were used for the PCR. Repertoires were generated with immunoSEQ multiplex PCR, while TCRdb's copy carries only in-frame clones and drops some. The sample consists of about 140,000 clones, over 60% of them appearing once. As for the donors, each was a healthy bone marrow donor. The sequence derives from a man aged 35 to 55 in good health and CMV-seronegative. Specimen: PBMCs. The chain has TRBV19 and TRBJ2-3; D perhaps matches TRBD1 (6 bases). CDR3 nucleotides: TGTGCCAGTAGGCCTACTGCGAGGGGGTTTAGCACAGATACGCAGTATTTT. Translating gives CASRPTARGFSTDTQYF.